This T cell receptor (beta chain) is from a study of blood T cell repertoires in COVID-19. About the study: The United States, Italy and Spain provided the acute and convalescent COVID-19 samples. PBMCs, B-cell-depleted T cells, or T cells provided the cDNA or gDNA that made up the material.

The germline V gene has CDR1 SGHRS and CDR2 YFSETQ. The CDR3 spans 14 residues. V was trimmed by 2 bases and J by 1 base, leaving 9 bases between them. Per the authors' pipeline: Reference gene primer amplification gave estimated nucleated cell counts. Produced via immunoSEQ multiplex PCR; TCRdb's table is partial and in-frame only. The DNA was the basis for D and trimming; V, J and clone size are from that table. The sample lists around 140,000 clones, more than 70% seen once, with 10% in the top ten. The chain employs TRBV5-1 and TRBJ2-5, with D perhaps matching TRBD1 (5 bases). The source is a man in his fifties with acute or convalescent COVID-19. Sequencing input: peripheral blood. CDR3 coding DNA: TGCGCCAGCAGCTTCACAGGAGTCCAAGAGACCCAGTACTTC. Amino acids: CASSFTGVQETQYF.